These 3 T cell receptor beta chains were all obtained from the same sample, sequenced in a study of human T cells and chemical hapten exposure. TCRdb used MiXCR to reprocess the RACE reads, holding one entry per CDR3 protein. The table has roughly 97,000 distinct CDR3 sequences, about 28% seen once; the top ten hold 10%. The time point denotes: patch test 3, about 24 weeks after DPC sensitization. Treatment defined: therapeutic diphenylcyclopropenone sensitization with weekly scalp DPC. Material: whole blood, obtained in connection with sensitization to the hapten diphenylcyclopropenone (DPC). Receptors were obtained from a man aged 35 to 55 with alopecia areata. Some clones in this sample may be carry-over from other donors' samples.

This clonotype was observed a few times. The chain has TRBV20-1 and TRBJ2-7; no clear D gene. CDR1 is DFQATT, CDR2 SNEGSKA, per germline (reference sequence). The CDR3 contains 15 residues. Between the trimmed V and J ends, which lost 3 bases and 0 bases, there was a span of 15 bases. The CDR3: CSARRADTASYEQYF. CDR3 sequence (DNA): TGCAGTGCTAGGAGAGCTGACACAGCCTCCTACGAGCAGTACTTC.

The chain recombines TRBV11-2 with TRBJ2-1; TRBD2 matches 16 bases. Germline lookup yields CDR1 SGHAT and CDR2 FQNNGV. The CDR3 spans 17 residues. V lost 5 bases and J lost 7; bases outside the gene matches: 8. The CDR3 DNA follows: TGTGCCAGCAGCCGGGGGACTAGCGGGAGGGCCTTGAATGAGCAGTTCTTC. This sequence encodes CASSRGTSGRALNEQFF.

The rearrangement links TRBV20-1 to TRBJ1-5; the D gene is possibly TRBD1 (6 bases). In germline, CDR1 is DFQATT, CDR2 SNEGSKA (reference sequence). The CDR3 contains 15 residues. Trimming removed 0 bases at V and 6 bases at J, with 15 bases between. Written as DNA, the CDR3 is TGCAGTGCTAGAGATGGGGGGCAGGGAGGTCAGCCCCAGCATTTT. Translating it yields CSARDGGQGGQPQHF.